This entry describes one T cell receptor beta chain. This clonotype has at least ten counts. It lacks a known antigen. Per-nucleotide qualities are absent, and no much larger clonotype sits a single base away. This sample was taken from a study of Graves' ophthalmopathy and Graves' hyperthyroidism listed by TCRdb under 2018. General notes on the study: Hyperthyroidism was considered stable if no progression to ophthalmopathy occurred within 18 months of follow-up. To explore V-J signatures that distinguish ophthalmopathy from hyperthyroidism, a discovery set of 100 patients was enrolled, made up of around 40 with ophthalmopathy and under 65 with stable hyperthyroidism. In six hyperthyroidism patients, the T-cell repertoire of thyroid tissue was compared with the T-cell repertoire of blood. The study used TCR beta repertoire signatures to distinguish Graves' ophthalmopathy from Graves' hyperthyroidism and to predict progression to ophthalmopathy. In total, 135 blood samples were TCR-sequenced: approximately 42 ophthalmopathy, under 80 hyperthyroidism and some 17 hyperthyroidism-to-ophthalmopathy patients. Following sample collection, hyperthyroidism patients were given methimazole at a starting dose of 30 mg daily, and ophthalmopathy patients were given high-dose intravenous methylprednisolone. The independent validation cohort included roughly 19 hyperthyroidism patients plus 17 patients who later progressed from hyperthyroidism to ophthalmopathy. General study outcomes and caveats: Sample size was not predetermined statistically, and investigators were not blinded to group allocation. Most expanded thyroid clonotypes with a frequency above 0.001 also appeared in blood, which suggests that blood repertoires may reflect the immune response in the thyroid. In cross-validation, the 13-signature model distinguished ophthalmopathy from stable hyperthyroidism with approximately 85% sensitivity and around 81% specificity, and in the test set the corresponding values were approximately 80% and 75%. In validation, the model predicted ophthalmopathy progression with about 71% sensitivity and approximately 72% specificity; some 13 predicted patients were CT-confirmed with GO in a median of roughly 6.8 months.

Hyperthyroidism patients were newly diagnosed, with disease duration under 2 months, and aged 18 to 65 years. Patients with other autoimmune diseases, uncontrolled infections, pregnancy or lactation were excluded. Diagnosis relied on clinical symptoms, serum thyroxine, TRAb, thyroid ultrasound and orbital computed tomography. Total RNA was extracted using Trizol reagent, and RNA quality was checked on an Agilent 2100 Bioanalyzer. V ends up 0 bases short and J 5 bases short, with an unmatched junction base count of 6. CDR3 length: 16 amino acids, cysteine to phenylalanine. The CDR3 DNA has 48 bases and is translated from base 1. CDR1 and CDR2 (SEHNR, FQNEAQ) derive from the germline V gene (reference sequence). For repertoire sequencing, TCR beta CDR3 regions were amplified from RNA transcripts. The first round of RT-PCR was done with HTBI primers and the Qiagen OneStep RT-PCR kit, and was followed by a second round of multiplex PCR, then size selection and purification. Libraries were sequenced paired-end with 100 bp reads on an Illumina HiSeq2000. In the paper's pipeline: Reads were processed with SOAPnuke, discarding reads with adapters, uncalled bases, mean Phred below 15, or no exact constant-primer or identifier match. COPE v1.2.5 was used to merge high-quality paired reads. Clonotypes were defined as unique nucleotide sequences and were aligned to IMGT TRB V, D and J references using MiTCR v1.1. Only V-J combinations with frequency above 0.0001 were analysed, covering about 99% of repertoires. A TCR clonal expansion and chaos score per V-J combination was defined as the ratio of F50 clonal expansion to chaos observed in the TCRdist matrix. Welch's t-statistics and random forest were used to narrow the features down to around twelve V-J combinations, which were then fed into a naive Bayes classifier. Thyroid-blood repertoire similarity was quantified with the Morisita-Horn index. The public sequencing data were trimmed at Q25 with fastp and processed into clonotypes with MiXCR by TCRdb, which kept only in-frame beta chains. When rows share a CDR3 protein, they turn into one entry using the most common DNA and genes. Here the V and J calls rest on TCRdb's processing, not on the authors' analysis. For this sample there are about 1.2 million distinct CDR3 sequences; 35% to 40% appear just once. Over 8.5% of the sample comes from the top ten.

The chain links TRBV7-9 with TRBJ2-5, and TRBD1 matches 10 of the central bases. The sample taken for sequencing was peripheral blood or thyroid tissue (not recorded which). The TCR sequence derives from an adult man with Graves' hyperthyroidism. At the DNA level, the sequence is TGTGCCAGCAGCTTAGCCGGGACAGGGGCAGGGGAGACCCAGTACTTC. Its translation reads: CASSLAGTGAGETQYF.